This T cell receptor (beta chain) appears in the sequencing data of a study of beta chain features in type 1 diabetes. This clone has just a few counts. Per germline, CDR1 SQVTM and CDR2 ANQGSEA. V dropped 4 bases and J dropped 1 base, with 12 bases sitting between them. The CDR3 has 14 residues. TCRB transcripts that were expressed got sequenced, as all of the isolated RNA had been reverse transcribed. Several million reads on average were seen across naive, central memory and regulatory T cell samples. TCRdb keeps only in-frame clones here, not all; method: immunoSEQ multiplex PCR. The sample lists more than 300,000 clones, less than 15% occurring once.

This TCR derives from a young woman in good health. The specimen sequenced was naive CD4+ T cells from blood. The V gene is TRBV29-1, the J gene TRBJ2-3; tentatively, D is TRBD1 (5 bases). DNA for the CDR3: TGCAGCGTTGTCCCAGGGCGCCGCACAGATACGCAGTATTTT. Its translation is CSVVPGRRTDTQYF.